The present T cell receptor beta chain was sequenced within a study of post-analysis software for immune sequencing data (dated by TCRdb to the mid-2010s). As for the study more broadly: Disease courses on record covered relapsing-remitting, secondary progressive and progressive-relapsing multiple sclerosis, though some patients had no subtype annotation. A subset of samples was prepared in parallel using single-end sample barcoding, then pooled and co-amplified after Illumina adapter ligation. The patient repertoires were set against about eleven previously published healthy control repertoires from donors whose ages ranged from roughly 6 to 27 years.

To demonstrate the VDJtools post-analysis software, TCR beta repertoires were profiled from the peripheral blood of more than ten young patients with multiple sclerosis. Multiple sclerosis patients were children and adolescents aged about 6 to 16 years. Beyond this particular receptor, the publication reports: Compared with controls, multiple sclerosis patients had significantly lower normalized Chao1 diversity, a finding suggesting substantial peripheral T-cell clonal expansion. Strong co-clustering of samples prepared in the same batch was shown by direct clustering with F measure, prompting a batch-effect correction. The control group was slightly older than the multiple sclerosis patient group. Significantly higher frequencies in patients than in controls were found for a few TRBV segments, including TRBV5-6, TRBV5-1 and TRBV20-1.

The library was produced with PCR. These reads were obtained on an Illumina HiSeq 2500. To reduce PCR and sequencing biases, unique molecular identifiers were built into the TCR beta cDNA libraries. Every 1 to 10 million input T cells yielded about 500,000 cDNA molecules, meaning each molecule approximated one T cell. Patient libraries were prepared and sequenced with the same protocol used for the earlier healthy control dataset. Within a given batch, samples were prepared together, multiplexed and sequenced on the same HiSeq lane. The paper's data handling went like this. Raw barcoded reads were processed with MIGEC, and single-read molecular identifier groups were discarded before consensus assembly and CDR3 extraction. VDJtools was used for post-analysis of the clonotype tables, with diversity normalized by down-sampling every dataset to the smallest sample size. Repertoire overlap clustering matched CDR3 amino acid but not nucleotide sequences to correct batch-related cross-sample contamination. Starting from the raw public reads, TCRdb applied fastp trimming at Q25, assembled clones with MiXCR and retained in-frame beta chains. Rows matching on CDR3 protein sequence are summarized as one entry with the most common DNA and genes. It is TCRdb's table, rather than the study itself, that gives the V and J calls and clone size. The sample data list some 500,000 distinct CDR3 sequences, and roughly 45% of these were observed just once. Roughly 12% of the sample belongs to the ten largest clones.

Comments on this clonotype: The antigen this receptor binds is unknown. Base qualities are not at hand, and no much larger clone is one base apart.

The CDR3 covers 14 residues, taking in both the cysteine and the phenylalanine. Only the CDR3 part of the read is kept: 42 bases, read in frame from the first base. Taken from the germline V gene, the CDR1 and CDR2 loops are KGHDR and SFDVKD. V lost 0 bases and J lost 8 bases; the stretch between them is 10 bases long. This TCR was sampled from a girl aged 5-17 years with multiple sclerosis. The specimen was blood. The chain employs TRBV24-1 and TRBJ2-1, with the D gene uncertain. CDR3 protein: CATSDLRASHEQFF. The DNA sequence is as follows: TGTGCCACCAGTGATTTGAGGGCATCACATGAGCAGTTCTTC.